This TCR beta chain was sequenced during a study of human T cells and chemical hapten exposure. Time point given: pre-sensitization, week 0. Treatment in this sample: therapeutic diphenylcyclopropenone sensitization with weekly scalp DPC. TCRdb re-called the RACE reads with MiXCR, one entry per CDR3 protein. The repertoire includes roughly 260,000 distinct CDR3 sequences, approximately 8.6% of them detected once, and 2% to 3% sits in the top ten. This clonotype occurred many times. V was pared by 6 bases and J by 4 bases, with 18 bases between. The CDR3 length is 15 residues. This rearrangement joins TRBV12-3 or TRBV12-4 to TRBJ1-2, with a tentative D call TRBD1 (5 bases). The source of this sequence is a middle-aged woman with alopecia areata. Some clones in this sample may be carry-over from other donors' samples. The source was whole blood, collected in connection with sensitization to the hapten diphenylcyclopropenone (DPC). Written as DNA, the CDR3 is TGTGCCAGCAGCACCCAGGTGGGGCGCGGCTATGGCTACACCTTC. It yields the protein CASSTQVGRGYGYTF.